One and the same sample provided the 9 T cell receptor beta chains below, sequenced in a study of T cell responses to AZD1222 COVID-19 vaccine. The data were produced by immunoSEQ multiplex PCR, yet TCRdb's version contains in-frame clones alone and is incomplete. The table includes over 150,000 clones, 80% to 95% detected once. Material: peripheral blood, obtained 28 days after the second dose of the MenACWY control vaccine. The source is an adult who received the MenACWY meningococcal vaccine as a control.

CDR3 DNA: TGTGCCAGCAGCTCCGGGGGACAGCACGCTACTGGCTACACCTTC. Amino acid sequence: CASSSGGQHATGYTF. The gene calls are TRBV5-8 and TRBJ1-2; 7 bases line up with TRBD1. The germline V gene encodes CDR1 SGHTS and CDR2 YDEGEE. V lost 3 bases and J lost 7; bases outside the gene matches: 12. This CDR3 comprises 15 residues.

This chain joins TRBV5-6 and TRBJ2-2; tentatively, D is TRBD1 (5 bases). The germline V and J ends were trimmed by 7 bases and 7 bases, with 11 bases remaining between them. Looked up from germline, CDR1 is SGHDT and CDR2 is YYEEEE. The CDR3 loop spans 12 amino acids. For the CDR3, the DNA is TGTGCCAGCGAGCTCCAGGGCGGGGAGCTGTTTTTT. Residues: CASELQGGELFF.

The chain joins TRBV5-1 to TRBJ2-5; 9 nucleotides align to TRBD2. CDR3 length: 13 amino acids. Germline V lookup: CDR1 SGHRS, CDR2 YFSETQ. The V and J ends lost 5 bases and 4 bases, in that order; junction bases with no gene match: 3. The CDR3 protein is CASRPLAGETQYF. CDR3 coding DNA: TGCGCCAGCAGGCCACTAGCGGGAGAGACCCAGTACTTC.

This clone appeared a single time. V usage is TRBV7-2 and J usage is TRBJ1-1; 9 positions match TRBD1. Per the germline V gene, CDR1 is SGHTA and CDR2 is FQGNSA. V lost 5 bases to trimming and J lost 0 bases; unmatched junction nucleotides: 16. The CDR3 is made up of 19 amino acids. CDR3 loop: CASSLLGTGGGMMNTEAFF. DNA for the CDR3: TGTGCCAGCAGCCTCCTCGGAACAGGGGGCGGGATGATGAACACTGAAGCTTTCTTT.

This chain joins TRBV19 and TRBJ1-6, with unresolved D. Trimming left V 3 bases short and J 0 bases short, with 6 bases between. CDR3 length: 15 amino acids. Germline V gene sequence: CDR1 LNHDA, CDR2 SQIVND (reference sequence). The CDR3 DNA follows: TGTGCCAGTAGTATCCTGGGCTCCTATAATTCACCCCTCCACTTT. Translated: CASSILGSYNSPLHF.

The rearrangement uses TRBV15 and TRBJ2-1, with TRBD2 matching 8 bases. V gave up 4 bases and J gave up 2 bases; unmatched junction bases: 4. CDR1 and CDR2 (germline): LNHNV, YYDKDF (reference sequence). The CDR3 length is 15 residues. CDR3 protein: CATSISGAAYNEQFF. CDR3 in DNA: TGTGCCACCAGCATTAGCGGGGCCGCCTACAATGAGCAGTTCTTC.

The DNA of the CDR3 is TGTGCCAGCAGCATATTGACAGGGGGCGGCTATAATTCACCCCTCCACTTT. The encoded protein is CASSILTGGGYNSPLHF. The gene calls are TRBV5-4 and TRBJ1-6; 10 nucleotides align to TRBD1. The CDR3 is 17 residues long. The V gene end was trimmed by 4 bases and the J gene end by 3 bases; junction bases not matched to a gene: 7. Germline values: CDR1 SGHNT, CDR2 YYREEE (reference sequence).

J is TRBJ1-4 and V is TRBV15; D is possibly TRBD1 (5 bases). V lost 0 bases and J lost 8, with 13 bases in between. Germline V CDR1 and CDR2: LNHNV, YYDKDF (reference sequence). The CDR3 is 15 residues long. Here the CDR3 DNA reads TGTGCCACCAGCAGAGATTCCAGGGTAGGGGAAAAACTGTTTTTT. Protein sequence: CATSRDSRVGEKLFF.

The chain employs TRBV5-1 and TRBJ1-6, with no clear D. CDR3 length: 15 residues. Germline values: CDR1 SGHRS, CDR2 YFSETQ. Trimming shortened V by 6 bases and J by 9 bases, and 19 bases separated the two germline ends. CDR3 nucleotides: TGCGCCAGCACCTTCGGGAACCCCGAGGGTTCACCCCTCCACTTT. This translates into CASTFGNPEGSPLHF.